One sample yielded the 7 T cell receptor beta chains listed below, sequenced in a study of T cell repertoires in cytomegalovirus infection. TCRdb re-analysed the reads in MiXCR, keeping a single row per CDR3 protein. The table records nearly 550,000 distinct CDR3 sequences, more than 15% of them present only once. The specimen sequenced was CD8+ T cells from PBMCs. The receptors shown here come from a human donor in good health (CMV status not recorded). Some clones in this sample may be carry-over from other donors' samples.

Concerning this clonotype itself: As the CDR3 is not closed by the conserved phenylalanine or tryptophan, this likely results from a read error. The gene calls are TRBV7-4 and TRBJ2-5, with a weak D call TRBD2 (6 bases). The CDR3 is made up of 14 amino acids. Germline V gives CDR1 SGHVT, CDR2 SQSDAQ. With 5 bases removed from V and 5 bases from J, the gap between germline ends came to 15 bases. The CDR3 DNA reads as TGTGCCAGCAGCCCACTAGCCCCATCGGAGACCCAGTACTTA. This codes for CASSPLAPSETQYL.

In this sample, this clonotype turned up many times. The CDR3 loop is CASSSTDRGYGYTF. The CDR3 coding sequence is TGTGCCAGCAGCTCGACCGATAGAGGCTATGGCTACACCTTC. This chain uses TRBV12-3 or TRBV12-4 with TRBJ1-2; D unresolved. The V end was cut by 6 bases, the J end by 4 bases, with 15 bases between. The CDR3 consists of 14 residues.

For this clonotype: A read error is possible here, since a much larger clone lies one base away. The J gene is TRBJ1-5, the V gene TRBV7-4, with unresolved D. The V gene's germline CDR1 is SGHVT and CDR2 SQSDAQ. CDR3 length equals 12 residues. CDR3 in DNA: TGTGCCAGCAGCTTACTCAATCAGCTCCAGCATTTT. Translated, it gives CASSLLNQLQHF.

This clonotype was picked up a small number of times. This sequence joins TRBV10-3 and TRBJ1-1, with D tentatively TRBD1 (6 bases). The V gene's germline CDR1 is ENHRY and CDR2 SYGVKD. The CDR3 covers 14 residues. V lost 2 bases, J lost 4 bases, and 11 bases lay in between. CDR3 DNA: TGTGCCATCAGTGAGGGACAGACCATCACTGAAGCTTTCTTT. This gives the protein CAISEGQTITEAFF.

This clonotype was picked up a small number of times. The V call is TRBV11-2, the J call TRBJ2-7, with 7 nucleotides matching TRBD2. Germline V CDR1 and CDR2: SGHAT, FQNNGV. Trimming took 2 bases from V and 5 from J; bases not matched to a gene: 12. This CDR3 region has 16 residues. The CDR3 region is CASSLPGVGGNHEQYF. The CDR3 bases are TGTGCCAGCAGCTTACCCGGTGTGGGAGGGAACCACGAGCAGTACTTC.

This clonotype has a count of ten or more. The chain has TRBV19 and TRBJ1-1; D gene uncertain. The V gene's germline CDR1 is LNHDA and CDR2 SQIVND (reference sequence). The CDR3 length is 14 residues. V was pared by 7 bases and J by 4 bases, with 16 bases between. The DNA of the CDR3 is TGTGCCAGTAATCAAGACTTACAATCCACTGAAGCTTTCTTT. As protein: CASNQDLQSTEAFF. The variable domain in full, completed from reference TRBV19 and TRBJ1-1, reads DGGITQSPKYLFRKEGQNVTLSCEQNLNHDAMYWYRQDPGQGLRLIYYSQIVNDFQKGDIAEGYSVSREKKESFPLTVTSAQKNPTAFYLCASNQDLQSTEAFFGQGTRLTVV.

The table lists this clonotype with a few counts. V and J are TRBV10-3 and TRBJ2-1, with D perhaps TRBD2 (6 bases). Trimming cost V 4 bases and J 0 bases, with 13 bases left between them. Germline CDR1 reads ENHRY; CDR2 reads SYGVKD. CDR3 length equals 16 residues. The DNA for the CDR3 is TGTGCCATCAGTGGGGCGGACGGGAGCTCCTACAATGAGCAGTTCTTC. Residues: CAISGADGSSYNEQFF.